This TCR beta chain was profiled in a study of CD8 T cells in ankylosing spondylitis. TCRdb analysed the 5' RACE reads with MiXCR anew, one entry per CDR3 protein. The data show approximately 240,000 distinct CDR3 sequences, with more than 9% seen just once and about 2.8% held by the top ten. V was clipped by 2 bases and J by 0 bases; unmatched bases: 10. This CDR3 spans 18 amino acids. Per the germline V gene, CDR1 is SGDLS and CDR2 is YYNGEE. Ten or more counts support this clonotype. Material: blood, either unsorted or a sorted T cell fraction (not recorded which). V and J are TRBV9 and TRBJ2-2; 7 nucleotides align to TRBD2. This clonotype was obtained from a male donor with ankylosing spondylitis or in good health (not recorded which). CDR3 region: CASSVLPLAPTNTGELFF. For the CDR3, the DNA is TGTGCCAGCAGCGTCCTCCCACTAGCGCCGACGAACACCGGGGAGCTGTTTTTT.